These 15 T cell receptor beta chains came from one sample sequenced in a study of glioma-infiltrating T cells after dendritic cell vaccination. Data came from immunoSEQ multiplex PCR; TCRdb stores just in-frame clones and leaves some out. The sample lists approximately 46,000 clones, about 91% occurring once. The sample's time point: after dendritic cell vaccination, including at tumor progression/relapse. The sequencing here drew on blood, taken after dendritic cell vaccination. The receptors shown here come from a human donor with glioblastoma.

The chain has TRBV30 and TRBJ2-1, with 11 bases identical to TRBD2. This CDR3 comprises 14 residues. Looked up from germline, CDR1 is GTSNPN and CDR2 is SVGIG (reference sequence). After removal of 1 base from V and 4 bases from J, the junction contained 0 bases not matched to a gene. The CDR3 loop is CAWSGLAGYNEQFF. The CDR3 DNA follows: TGTGCCTGGAGTGGACTAGCGGGGTACAATGAGCAGTTCTTC.

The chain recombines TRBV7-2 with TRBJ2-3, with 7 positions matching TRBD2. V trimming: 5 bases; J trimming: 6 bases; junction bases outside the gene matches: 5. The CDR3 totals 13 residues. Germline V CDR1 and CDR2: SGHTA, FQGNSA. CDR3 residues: CASSGGSPDTQYF. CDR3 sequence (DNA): TGTGCCAGCAGCGGCGGGAGCCCCGATACGCAGTATTTT.

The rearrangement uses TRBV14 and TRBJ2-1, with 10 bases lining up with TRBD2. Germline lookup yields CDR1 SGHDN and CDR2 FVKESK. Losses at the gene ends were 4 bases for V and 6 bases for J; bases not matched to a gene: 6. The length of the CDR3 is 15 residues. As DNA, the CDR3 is TGTGCCAGCAGCCTAGGGACTAGCGCGGTCAATGAGCAGTTCTTC. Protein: CASSLGTSAVNEQFF.

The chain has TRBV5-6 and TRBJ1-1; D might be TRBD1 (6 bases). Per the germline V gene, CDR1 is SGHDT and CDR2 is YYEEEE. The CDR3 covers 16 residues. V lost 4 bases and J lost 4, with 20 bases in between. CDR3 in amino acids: CASSTSPRGRGTEAFF. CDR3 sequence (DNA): TGTGCCAGCAGCACCTCTCCCAGGGGAAGGGGCACTGAAGCTTTCTTT.

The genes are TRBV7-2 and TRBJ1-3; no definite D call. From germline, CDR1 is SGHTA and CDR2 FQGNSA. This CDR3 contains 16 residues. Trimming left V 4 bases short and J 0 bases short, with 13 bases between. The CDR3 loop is CASSSTRRSSGNTIYF. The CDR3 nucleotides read TGTGCCAGCAGCTCTACCCGAAGAAGCTCTGGAAACACCATATATTTT.

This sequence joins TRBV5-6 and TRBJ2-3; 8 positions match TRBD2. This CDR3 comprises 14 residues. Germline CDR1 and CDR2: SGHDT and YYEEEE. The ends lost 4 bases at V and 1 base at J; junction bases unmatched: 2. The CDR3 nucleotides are TGTGCCAGCAGCACTAGCGGACGCACAGATACGCAGTATTTT. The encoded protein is CASSTSGRTDTQYF.

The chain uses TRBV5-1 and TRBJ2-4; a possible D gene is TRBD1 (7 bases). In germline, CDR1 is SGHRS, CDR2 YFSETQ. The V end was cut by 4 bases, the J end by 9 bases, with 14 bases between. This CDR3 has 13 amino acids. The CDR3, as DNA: TGCGCCAGCAGCGGAGGGACAGCAGGCATTCAGTACTTC. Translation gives CASSGGTAGIQYF.

The CDR3 protein is CASSLGQGVVNEQFF. DNA of the CDR3: TGTGCCAGCAGCCTTGGACAGGGGGTCGTCAATGAGCAGTTCTTC. The rearrangement uses TRBV2 and TRBJ2-1; 10 positions agree with TRBD1. The CDR3 totals 15 residues. Germline loops: CDR1 SNHLY, CDR2 FYNNEI. Trimming at V came to 6 bases and at J to 6 bases, leaving 8 bases not matched to a gene.

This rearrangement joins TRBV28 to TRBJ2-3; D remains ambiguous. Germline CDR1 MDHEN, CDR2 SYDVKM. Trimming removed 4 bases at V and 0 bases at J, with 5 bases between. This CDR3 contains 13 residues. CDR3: CASSSPSTDTQYF. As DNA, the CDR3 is TGTGCCAGCAGTTCCCCAAGCACAGATACGCAGTATTTT. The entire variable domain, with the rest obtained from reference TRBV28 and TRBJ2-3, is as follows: DVKVTQSSRYLVKRTGEKVFLECVQDMDHENMFWYRQDPGLGLRLIYFSYDVKMKEKGDIPEGYSVSREKKERFSLILESASTNQTSMYLCASSSPSTDTQYFGPGTRLTVL.

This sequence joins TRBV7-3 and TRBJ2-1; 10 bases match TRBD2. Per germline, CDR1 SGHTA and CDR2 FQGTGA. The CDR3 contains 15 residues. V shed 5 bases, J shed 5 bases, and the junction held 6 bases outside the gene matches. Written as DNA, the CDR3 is TGTGCCAGCAGCGTAAGCGGGAGGGACAACAATGAGCAGTTCTTC. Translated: CASSVSGRDNNEQFF.

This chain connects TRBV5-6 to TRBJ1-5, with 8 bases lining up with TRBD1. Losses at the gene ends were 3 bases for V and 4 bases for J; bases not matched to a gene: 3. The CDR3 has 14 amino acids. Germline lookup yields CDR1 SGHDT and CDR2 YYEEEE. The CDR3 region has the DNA TGTGCCAGCAGCTGGGGACAGGTTAATCAGCCCCAGCATTTT. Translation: CASSWGQVNQPQHF.

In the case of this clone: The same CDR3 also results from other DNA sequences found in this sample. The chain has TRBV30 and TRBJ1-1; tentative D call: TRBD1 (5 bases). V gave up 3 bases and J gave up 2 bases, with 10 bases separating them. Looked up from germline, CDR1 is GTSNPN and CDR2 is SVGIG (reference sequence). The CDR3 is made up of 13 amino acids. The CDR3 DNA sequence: TGTGCCTGGAGCCCGGGGGTCAACACTGAAGCTTTCTTT. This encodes CAWSPGVNTEAFF.

The DNA of the CDR3 is TGTGCCATCAGTGCTGGGACTAGCGGGATCGATGAGCAGTTCTTC. It translates to CAISAGTSGIDEQFF. This rearrangement joins TRBV10-3 to TRBJ2-1; 13 bases are a match to TRBD2. This CDR3 comprises 15 residues. Germline V gives CDR1 ENHRY, CDR2 SYGVKD. After removal of 4 bases from V and 8 bases from J, the junction contained 5 bases not matched to a gene.

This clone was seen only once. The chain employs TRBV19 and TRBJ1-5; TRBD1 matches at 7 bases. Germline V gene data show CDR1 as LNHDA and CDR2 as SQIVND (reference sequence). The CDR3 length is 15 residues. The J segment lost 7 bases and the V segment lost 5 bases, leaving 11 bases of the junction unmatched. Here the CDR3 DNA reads TGTGCCAGTAGTTACTCGACAGGGCGGCGGCAGCCCCAGCATTTT. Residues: CASSYSTGRRQPQHF.

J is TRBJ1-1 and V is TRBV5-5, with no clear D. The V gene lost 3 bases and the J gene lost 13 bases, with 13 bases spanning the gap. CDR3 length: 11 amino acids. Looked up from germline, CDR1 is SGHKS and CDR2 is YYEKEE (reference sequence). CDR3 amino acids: CASSYEATVFF. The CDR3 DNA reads TGTGCCAGCAGCTATGAAGCGACGGTTTTCTTT.